This T cell receptor (beta chain) was recovered during a study of blood T cell repertoires in COVID-19. In the study overall: The origin of the acute and convalescent COVID-19 samples was the United States, Italy and Spain. The analysed material was cDNA or gDNA that came from T cells, B-cell-depleted T cells, or PBMCs.

The CDR3 contains 17 residues. Per germline, CDR1 SGHDN and CDR2 FVKESK. V lost 0 bases and J 1 base, leaving 15 bases between the germline ends. Patients in Seattle were enrolled during active infection, then followed longitudinally. In the authors' methods: Reference gene primers were amplified, and this amplification served to estimate nucleated cell counts. TCRdb's copy holds only in-frame clones and misses some; the assay was immunoSEQ multiplex PCR. The V and J calls and clone size are taken from that table; D and trimming were inferred from the DNA. The table shows almost 400,000 clones, with 87% occurring only once.

Sample: peripheral blood. This clonotype was obtained from a woman aged 60 to 75 with COVID-19, enrolled during active disease. This chain connects TRBV14 to TRBJ2-5; TRBD1 might be the D (5 bases). CDR3 coding DNA: TGTGCCAGCAGCCAAGAGGTGACAGCCAATCTCCAAGAGACCCAGTACTTC. It yields the protein CASSQEVTANLQETQYF. The whole variable domain, remainder taken from reference TRBV14 and TRBJ2-5, is EAGVTQFPSHSVIEKGQTVTLRCDPISGHDNLYWYRRVMGKEIKFLLHFVKESKQDESGMPNNRFLAERTGGTYSTLKVQPAELEDSGVYFCASSQEVTANLQETQYFGPGTRLLVL.